Each of the 27 T cell receptor beta chains below was sequenced from the same sample in a study of T cells in Graves' hyperthyroidism and ophthalmopathy. Amplification yielded TCR beta CDR3 regions, with RNA transcripts as the source. The primer set for the first-round RT-PCR of the TCR CDR3 was HTBI. Each CDR3 protein is one row after TCRdb ran MiXCR on the multiplex PCR reads. This sample has around 600,000 distinct CDR3 sequences, with about 14% found just once. Source material: blood. Receptors were obtained from a woman under 30 with Graves' ophthalmopathy.

The chain joins TRBV7-2 to TRBJ2-1; 7 positions agree with TRBD2. In germline, CDR1 is SGHTA, CDR2 FQGNSA. The V gene end was trimmed by 1 base and the J gene end by 3 bases; junction bases not matched to a gene: 9. The CDR3 totals 17 residues. This CDR3 is CASSLELAGAIYNEQFF. The CDR3 bases are TGTGCCAGCAGCTTAGAACTCGCGGGAGCGATCTACAATGAGCAGTTCTTC.

In this sample, this clonotype turned up many times. V gene TRBV30 combines with J gene TRBJ2-7; D remains unclear. The germline gives CDR1 GTSNPN, CDR2 SVGIG (reference sequence). The germline V and J ends were trimmed by 3 bases and 6 bases, with 15 bases remaining between them. The CDR3 loop spans 13 amino acids. The CDR3 spells CAWSPIRVGEQYF. In DNA form, the CDR3 reads TGTGCCTGGAGCCCGATCCGGGTAGGCGAGCAGTACTTC.

Only a few counts were recorded for this clonotype. The CDR3 region is CAMRTRPGELFF. As DNA, the CDR3 is TGTGCCATGAGGACTAGGCCCGGGGAGCTGTTTTTT. This sequence joins TRBV10-3 and TRBJ2-2; 7 positions match TRBD2. The length of the CDR3 is 12 residues. V lost 9 bases and J lost 6; bases outside the gene matches: 4. Germline V CDR1 and CDR2: ENHRY, SYGVKD.

This clonotype was counted a few times. One junction end does not reproduce the germline sequence, and a read error may be involved. V is TRBV20-1 and J is TRBJ2-4; TRBD1 matches at 7 bases. There are 12 residues in the CDR3. The V gene's germline CDR1 is DFQATT and CDR2 SNEGSKA (reference sequence). The CDR3 is CSAGDRVHIQYF. DNA for the CDR3: TGCAGTGCTGGAGACAGGGTTCACATTCAGTACTTC.

This clonotype was found many times. V is TRBV19 and J is TRBJ1-2, with D tentatively TRBD1 (5 bases). V lost 3 bases, J lost 2 bases, and 7 bases lay in between. The CDR3 covers 13 residues. Per the germline V gene, CDR1 is LNHDA and CDR2 is SQIVND (reference sequence). The CDR3 DNA reads as TGTGCCAGTAGTATGGGACGGAACTATGGCTACACCTTC. Translating gives CASSMGRNYGYTF.

There are many counts of this clonotype. V gene TRBV27 combines with J gene TRBJ2-3, with D maybe TRBD1 (10 bases). The ends were cut back, 5 bases at V and 4 bases at J, with 37 bases in the middle. The germline V gene has CDR1 MNHEY and CDR2 SMNVEV (reference sequence). This CDR3 is 22 amino acids long. The CDR3 here is CASSPSPSGTGELAGAPDTQYF. Here the CDR3 DNA reads TGTGCCAGCAGTCCCTCCCCCTCCGGGACAGGGGAACTAGCGGGTGCACCAGATACGCAGTATTTT.

Only a few counts were recorded for this clonotype. The chain uses TRBV12-3 or TRBV12-4 and TRBJ1-1; D unresolved. Between the trimmed V and J ends, which lost 3 bases and 5 bases, there was a span of 7 bases. CDR3 size: 12 residues. The CDR3 sequence is CASSLALTEAFF. In DNA form, the CDR3 reads TGTGCCAGCAGTTTGGCTTTGACTGAAGCTTTCTTT.

The J gene is TRBJ2-1, the V gene TRBV11-3, with TRBD2 identical over 13 bases. V lost 4 bases and J lost 3; bases outside the gene matches: 6. The CDR3 sequence is 17 residues long. The V gene's germline CDR1 is SGHNT and CDR2 YENEEA. CDR3 nucleotide sequence: TGTGCCAGCAGCTCTCGGACTAGCGGGAGAGGCTACAATGAGCAGTTCTTC. As protein: CASSSRTSGRGYNEQFF.

The rearrangement joins TRBV6-1 to TRBJ2-7; 7 positions match TRBD2. This CDR3 is built from 17 residues. The trim removed 5 bases at V and 1 base at J, leaving 14 bases unmatched. Per the germline V gene, CDR1 is MNHNS and CDR2 is SASEGT. The CDR3: CASSIGGGKVWSYEQYF. CDR3 in DNA: TGTGCCAGCAGTATTGGGGGGGGAAAGGTTTGGTCCTACGAGCAGTACTTC.

In its sample, this clonotype was seen a few times. The chain couples TRBV7-2 to TRBJ2-3, with 13 bases aligning to TRBD2. The CDR3 has 16 amino acids. From germline, CDR1 is SGHTA and CDR2 FQGNSA. The J segment lost 5 bases and the V segment lost 5 bases, leaving 7 bases of the junction unmatched. In nucleotides, the CDR3 is TGTGCCAGCAGCCTCGGACTAGCGGGAGAGGTAGATACGCAGTATTTT. Its translation: CASSLGLAGEVDTQYF. Full variable domain (rest looked up from reference TRBV7-2 and TRBJ2-3): GAGVSQSPSNKVTEKGKDVELRCDPISGHTALYWYRQSLGQGLEFLIYFQGNSAPDKSGLPSDRFSAERTGGSVSTLTIQRTQQEDSAVYLCASSLGLAGEVDTQYFGPGTRLTVL.

At least ten counts were recorded for this clonotype. This chain connects TRBV7-2 to TRBJ2-1, with a possible D match to TRBD2 (7 bases). Looked up from germline, CDR1 is SGHTA and CDR2 is FQGNSA. The CDR3 totals 17 residues. With 5 bases removed from V and 2 bases from J, the gap between germline ends came to 19 bases. This chain's CDR3 is CASSPPNGRGTYNEQFF. The CDR3 DNA reads TGTGCCAGCAGCCCACCCAATGGGAGGGGGACCTACAATGAGCAGTTCTTC.

This clonotype was seen a few times. This chain connects TRBV5-5 to TRBJ2-1; D not certain. The CDR3 length is 13 residues. V was shortened by 1 base and J by 4 bases, with 6 bases between the two germline ends. Germline values: CDR1 SGHKS, CDR2 YYEKEE (reference sequence). The chain's CDR3 is CASSLFRYNEQFF. Here the CDR3 DNA reads TGTGCCAGCAGCTTGTTTAGGTACAATGAGCAGTTCTTC.

Many counts were recorded for this clonotype. The CDR3 nucleotides read TGTGCCACCGTAGGAGGACTCGGGTTTCTCTATGGCTACACCTTC. Encoded protein: CATVGGLGFLYGYTF. J is TRBJ1-2 and V is TRBV28; D is uncertain. CDR3 size: 15 residues. In germline, CDR1 is MDHEN, CDR2 SYDVKM. V lost 10 bases, J lost 4 bases, and 22 bases lay in between.

The table lists this clonotype with a few counts. The V and J genes are TRBV6-1 and TRBJ1-6, with 8 bases matching TRBD1. CDR1 and CDR2 from the germline V gene are MNHNS and SASEGT. With 2 bases clipped from V and 7 bases from J, the junction kept 10 bases outside the gene matches. This CDR3 has 17 residues. CDR3 sequence: CASSESRGRQGNSPLHF. CDR3 sequence (DNA): TGTGCCAGCAGTGAATCCCGCGGACGACAGGGGAATTCACCCCTCCACTTT.

This clonotype was recorded many times. This chain connects TRBV7-2 to TRBJ1-2, with 8 bases identical to TRBD1. CDR3 length: 14 residues. V trimming: 0 bases; J trimming: 5 bases; junction bases outside the gene matches: 2. The germline V gene has CDR1 SGHTA and CDR2 FQGNSA. CDR3 region: CASSLADRGYGYTF. The CDR3, as DNA: TGTGCCAGCAGCTTAGCCGACAGGGGATATGGCTACACCTTC.

This clonotype was seen repeatedly, ten times or more. The rearrangement uses TRBV30 and TRBJ1-5, with D possibly matching TRBD1 (5 bases). The CDR3 consists of 13 residues. The V and J ends lost 0 bases and 3 bases respectively, with 6 bases between them. Germline V gene data show CDR1 as GTSNPN and CDR2 as SVGIG (reference sequence). CDR3 DNA sequence: TGTGCCTGGAGTGTAGGGGACAATCAGCCCCAGCATTTT. This gives the protein CAWSVGDNQPQHF.

This clonotype was observed at least ten times. The chain links TRBV3-1 to TRBJ1-2, with D unresolved. The CDR3 extends over 15 amino acids. Per germline, CDR1 LGHDT and CDR2 YNNKEL (reference sequence). Trimming took 3 bases from V and 2 from J, leaving 13 bases between them. The CDR3 protein is CASSQGRRLNYGYTF. Here the CDR3 DNA reads TGTGCCAGCAGCCAGGGCAGACGTTTGAACTATGGCTACACCTTC.

The gene calls are TRBV4-1 and TRBJ1-1; possibly TRBD1 for D (6 bases). The CDR3 is made up of 18 amino acids. V lost 0 bases and J lost 1, with 18 bases in between. Germline V gene data show CDR1 as MGHRA and CDR2 as YSYEKL. The DNA of the CDR3 is TGCGCCAGCAGCCAAGACAGGGGCTTAACCTTCCGGAACACTGAAGCTTTCTTT. Translation gives CASSQDRGLTFRNTEAFF.

In this sample, this clonotype turned up many times. The gene calls are TRBV6-5 and TRBJ1-2; 8 bases align to TRBD1. Germline-derived CDR1 and CDR2 are MNHEY and SVGAGI. The CDR3 covers 15 residues. With 1 base clipped from V and 8 bases from J, the junction kept 9 bases outside the gene matches. CDR3 in amino acids: CASSYLAGGEGGYTF. The CDR3, as DNA: TGTGCCAGCAGTTACTTGGCAGGGGGCGAGGGGGGCTACACCTTC.

The V and J genes are TRBV12-3 or TRBV12-4 and TRBJ2-3, with 11 bases identical to TRBD2. Germline trimming cut 6 bases from V and 0 bases from J; bases unmatched to any gene: 5. The CDR3 totals 16 residues. In DNA, the CDR3 is TGTGCCAGCAGCTCCAGACTAGCGGGGAGCACAGATACGCAGTATTTT. Translating it yields CASSSRLAGSTDTQYF.

This clonotype was recorded at least ten times. The V call is TRBV7-2, the J call TRBJ1-3; no definite D call. V lost 1 base and J lost 3, with 10 bases in between. The CDR3 is 15 amino acids. Germline CDR1 reads SGHTA; CDR2 reads FQGNSA. DNA of the CDR3: TGTGCCAGCAGCTTAGACGGGAATTATGGAAACACCATATATTTT. Its translation is CASSLDGNYGNTIYF.

There are many counts of this clonotype. The V and J genes are TRBV27 and TRBJ2-5, with no clear D. V was clipped by 8 bases and J by 4 bases, with 5 bases between them. The CDR3 runs 10 residues. Germline assignment: CDR1 MNHEY and CDR2 SMNVEV (reference sequence). CDR3 coding DNA: TGTGCCAGCCTACGAGAGACCCAGTACTTC. It specifies CASLRETQYF.

As to this clonotype: This could be a read error, since a much larger clone is one nucleotide away. The chain carries TRBV28 and TRBJ1-3; 7 nucleotides align to TRBD1. Germline V gene sequence: CDR1 MDHEN, CDR2 SYDVKM. The CDR3 is 16 residues long. The V and J ends lost 6 bases and 8 bases, in that order; junction bases with no gene match: 16. CDR3 bases: TGTGCCAGCAGACTCCCTCAACAGGGGCAAGGAGACACCATATATTTT. Its protein is CASRLPQQGQGDTIYF.

The chain recombines TRBV5-1 with TRBJ1-2; 7 bases are shared with TRBD1. Germline assignment: CDR1 SGHRS and CDR2 YFSETQ. After removal of 0 bases from V and 5 bases from J, the junction contained 10 bases not matched to a gene. The CDR3 is 16 residues long. CDR3 coding DNA: TGCGCCAGCAGCTTGGAGGACAGGACCGGGCCTTATGGCTACACCTTC. Protein sequence: CASSLEDRTGPYGYTF.

This clonotype was detected many times. The chain employs TRBV7-2 and TRBJ2-1; TRBD2 aligns across 10 bases. The CDR3 consists of 16 residues. Germline CDR1 SGHTA, CDR2 FQGNSA. J was trimmed by 0 bases and V by 4 bases; bases with no gene match: 3. CDR3 residues: CASSSSSGSSYNEQFF. In nucleotides, the CDR3 is TGTGCCAGCAGCTCCTCTAGCGGGAGCTCCTACAATGAGCAGTTCTTC.

Many counts were recorded for this clonotype. The chain uses TRBV27 and TRBJ2-7; D is perhaps TRBD2 (5 bases). The germline CDR1 and CDR2 sequences are MNHEY and SMNVEV (reference sequence). This CDR3 is 14 amino acids long. Trimming cost V 0 bases and J 4 bases, with 10 bases left between them. The CDR3 nucleotides read TGTGCCAGCAGTTTATCGATCACGGGATACGAGCAGTACTTC. Protein: CASSLSITGYEQYF.

This clonotype was seen at least ten times. The chain carries TRBV7-8 and TRBJ2-3; 10 positions match TRBD2. CDR3 size: 17 residues. After removal of 3 bases from V and 3 bases from J, the junction contained 9 bases not matched to a gene. The germline V gene has CDR1 SGHVS and CDR2 FQNEAQ. The CDR3 coding sequence is TGTGCCAGCAGCTTTAACGCTGGAGCGGGAGGGACAGATACGCAGTATTTT. Translated: CASSFNAGAGGTDTQYF.